The clone carrying this TCR beta chain ranks as medium-sized in terms of frequency. Its cognate antigen is unknown. TRB cDNA was prepared as libraries by UMI-labeled 5' RACE. Following a re-call of the 5' RACE reads, TCRdb has one entry per CDR3 protein and lacks DNA. The sample totals 55,000 to 75,000 distinct CDR3 sequences. The data are from a study of CXCR3-negative and CXCR3-positive naive CD8 T cells. Regarding the study as a whole: Comparison of naive CXCR3-negative and CXCR3-positive cells revealed similar TRBV-TRBJ usage, while memory cells differed. CXCR3-positive naive cells carried more hydrophobic TRB CDR3s than CXCR3-negative ones.

The V gene's germline CDR1 is SSHAT and CDR2 FNYEAQ (reference sequence). The CDR3 spans 16 residues. The chain joins TRBV7-7 to TRBJ2-1. The sequenced sample consisted of naive CXCR3+ CD8+ T cells from blood. Regarding subset: CD45RO-CCR7+CD27+CD95- naive CD8+ T cells expressing CXCR3 (TNR3+). This clonotype was obtained from a human donor in good health. Some clones in this sample may be carry-over from other donors' samples. This chain's CDR3 is CASSLSVASSYNEQFF.